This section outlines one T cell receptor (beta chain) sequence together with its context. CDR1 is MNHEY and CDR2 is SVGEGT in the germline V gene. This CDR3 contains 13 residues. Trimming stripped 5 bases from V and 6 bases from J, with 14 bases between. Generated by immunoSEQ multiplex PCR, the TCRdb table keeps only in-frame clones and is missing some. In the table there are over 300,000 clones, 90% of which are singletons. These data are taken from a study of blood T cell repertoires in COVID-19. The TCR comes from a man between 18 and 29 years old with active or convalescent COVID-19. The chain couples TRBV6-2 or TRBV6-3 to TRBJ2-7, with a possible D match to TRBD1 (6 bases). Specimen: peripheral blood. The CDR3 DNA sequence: TGTGCCAGCAGTGGGACACCCTCTACCGAGCAGTACTTC. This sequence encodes CASSGTPSTEQYF.